This is a list of T cell receptor beta chains from one sample in a study of T-cell reconstitution after alpha-beta-depleted transplantation in children. TCRdb independently ran MiXCR on the PCR reads; one entry per CDR3 protein. Of about 270,000 distinct CDR3 sequences listed, 9.9% are singletons. Here the sequenced sample was PBMCs from the stem cell graft donor, taken from the stem cell graft. The source of these receptors is a human donor who donated a stem cell graft to a child with SCID. Each CDR3 is given with its conserved first and last residue. The order of the fields is D gene, V gene, J gene, clone size, CDR3 protein, CDR3 DNA. A D gene is named only where the DNA matches it firmly. For some rows the clone size is stated as once, few or many, or as a class when expanded; others skip it.

>NA|TRBV6-5|TRBJ1-5|few
CASINRDYLSNQPQHF
TGTGCCAGCATTAACCGGGACTACCTTAGCAATCAGCCCCAGCATTTT
>NA|TRBV6-5|TRBJ2-1|many
CASSLGHEQFF
TGTGCCAGCAGTTTGGGCCATGAGCAGTTCTTC
>NA|TRBV29-1|TRBJ2-7|few
CSVSRGGEQYF
TGCAGCGTTTCGCGGGGTGGCGAGCAGTACTTC
>TRBD1|TRBV7-9|TRBJ2-4|few
CASSFGTGDGVQYF
TGTGCCAGCAGCTTCGGGACAGGGGATGGGGTTCAGTACTTC
>NA|TRBV15|TRBJ2-5|NA
CATSRDGGVQETQYF
TGTGCCACCAGCAGAGATGGAGGGGTACAAGAGACCCAGTACTTC
>TRBD2|TRBV5-1|TRBJ2-2|few
CASSLVGLAGSGTGELFF
TGCGCCAGCAGCTTGGTGGGACTAGCGGGGTCGGGCACCGGGGAGCTGTTTTTT
>NA|TRBV3-1|TRBJ2-1|many
CASSLPRAGYNEQFF
TGTGCCAGCAGCCTCCCTAGGGCGGGATACAATGAGCAGTTCTTC
>NA|TRBV29-1|TRBJ1-2|few
CSVRETKDGYTF
TGCAGCGTTCGGGAGACAAAGGATGGCTACACCTTC
>NA|TRBV15|TRBJ2-4|few
CATGDVRLAKNIQYF
TGTGCCACCGGGGACGTTCGCCTAGCCAAAAACATTCAGTACTTC
>TRBD2|TRBV10-2|TRBJ2-1|NA
CASSESGTSTRQQFF
TGCGCCAGCAGTGAGTCAGGGACTAGCACCCGCCAGCAGTTCTTC
>TRBD1|TRBV18|TRBJ1-4|NA
CASSPSGTDEKLFF
TGTGCCAGCTCACCGTCAGGGACAGACGAAAAACTGTTTTTT
>NA|TRBV12-5|TRBJ2-2|many
CASGPGAPTGELFF
TGTGCTAGTGGTCCGGGGGCCCCCACCGGGGAGCTGTTTTTT
>TRBD2|TRBV12-3/TRBV12-4|TRBJ2-7|few
CASSLTSGGPSGQYF
TGTGCCAGCAGTTTAACCAGCGGGGGCCCCAGCGGGCAGTACTTC
>NA|TRBV10-1|TRBJ2-1|many
CASSTPNRNEQFF
TGCGCCAGCAGTACACCAAATAGGAATGAGCAGTTCTTC